A single sample is the source of the 29 T cell receptor beta chains below, sequenced in a study of T cell responses to AZD1222 COVID-19 vaccine. The repertoire was sequenced with immunoSEQ multiplex PCR; TCRdb's copy has only in-frame clones and lacks some. The sample consists of 140,000 to 150,000 clones, less than 95% of them appearing once. The sequenced sample was peripheral blood, obtained 28 days after the second dose of the MenACWY control vaccine. The receptors stem from an adult who received the MenACWY meningococcal vaccine as a control.

The chain employs TRBV30 and TRBJ1-5, with D unclear. The V gene's germline CDR1 is GTSNPN and CDR2 SVGIG (reference sequence). This CDR3 comprises 12 residues. The V gene lost 0 bases and the J gene lost 7 bases, with 7 bases spanning the gap. The CDR3 here is CAWSVMGQPQHF. CDR3 DNA sequence: TGTGCCTGGAGTGTAATGGGACAGCCCCAGCATTTT.

The genes are TRBV3-1 (or the pseudogene TRBV3-2) and TRBJ2-1; the D is unclear. The germline V gene encodes CDR1 LGHDT and CDR2 YNNKEL (reference sequence). Trimming took off 3 bases at V and 0 bases at J, with 12 bases between the two ends. There are 16 residues in the CDR3. The CDR3 nucleotides are TGTGCCAGCAGCCAGACTCCCGAGAGCTCCTACAATGAGCAGTTCTTC. Translating it yields CASSQTPESSYNEQFF.

The chain combines TRBV30 with TRBJ1-1, with 10 bases fitting TRBD1. Per the germline V gene, CDR1 is GTSNPN and CDR2 is SVGIG (reference sequence). The CDR3 contains 15 residues. Germline trimming cut 5 bases from V and 6 bases from J; bases unmatched to any gene: 12. The CDR3: CAWANPGQGRSEAFF. The CDR3 bases are TGTGCCTGGGCTAACCCGGGACAGGGGCGCTCTGAAGCTTTCTTT. Using reference TRBV30 and TRBJ1-1 for the parts outside the CDR3, the full variable domain is SQTIHQWPATLVQPVGSPLSLECTVEGTSNPNLYWYRQAAGRGLQLLFYSVGIGQISSEVPQNLSASRPQDRQFILSSKKLLLSDSGFYLCAWANPGQGRSEAFFGQGTRLTVV.

This clone was seen once. This chain connects TRBV29-1 to TRBJ2-5; tentatively, D is TRBD2 (6 bases). This CDR3 has 14 amino acids. Trimming pared 8 bases from V and 2 bases from J, leaving 18 bases between. Germline V gene sequence: CDR1 SQVTM, CDR2 ANQGSEA. The DNA for the CDR3 is TGCAGCTCGGGTTTGATGGGAGGTCAAGAGACCCAGTACTTC. Translated: CSSGLMGGQETQYF.

Turning to this clone: Germline and junction disagree at one end, which may indicate a read error. The rearrangement links TRBV7-8 to TRBJ1-1; perhaps TRBD1 as D (6 bases). The CDR3 runs 12 residues. From germline, CDR1 is SGHVS and CDR2 FQNEAQ. The DNA of the CDR3 is TGTGCCAGCAGTAGGGGGAACGCTGAAGCTTTCTTT. Protein product: CASSRGNAEAFF.

This chain connects TRBV6-2 or TRBV6-3 to TRBJ1-1; possible D gene TRBD1, 5 bases. Germline CDR1 MNHEY, CDR2 SVGEGT. Trimming removed 6 bases from V and 11 bases from J, with 16 bases in between. The CDR3 covers 12 residues. The CDR3 region is CASSRPGGKAFF. The CDR3 DNA reads TGTGCCAGCAGCCGACCTGGGGGGAAGGCTTTCTTT.

The chain joins TRBV28 to TRBJ2-7, with a weak D call TRBD2 (5 bases). The V end lost 6 bases, the J end lost 4 bases, and 22 bases lay between the germline ends. The CDR3 loop spans 16 amino acids. Germline V gene data show CDR1 as MDHEN and CDR2 as SYDVKM. The CDR3 DNA sequence: TGTGCCAGCAGCCCCGCCTCTTCGGCGGGCAAGTACGAGCAGTACTTC. The encoded protein is CASSPASSAGKYEQYF.

This clone showed up just once. The chain couples TRBV18 to TRBJ2-7; D is unclear. Germline V gives CDR1 KGHSH, CDR2 LQKENI. The CDR3 sequence is 14 residues long. V lost 0 bases to trimming and J lost 2 bases, with 8 bases between them. CDR3 loop: CASSPPSSPYEQYF. For the CDR3, the DNA is TGTGCCAGCTCACCACCTTCCAGTCCCTACGAGCAGTACTTC.

The chain links TRBV28 to TRBJ1-1, with 7 bases that match TRBD1. CDR1 is MDHEN, CDR2 SYDVKM, per germline. Trimming at V came to 8 bases and at J to 4 bases, leaving 7 bases not matched to a gene. This CDR3 is built from 13 residues. Here the CDR3 reads CASGEPGGTEAFF. The CDR3, as DNA: TGTGCCAGCGGGGAGCCAGGGGGCACTGAAGCTTTCTTT.

The rearrangement joins TRBV14 to TRBJ1-2, with D hard to call. This CDR3 contains 13 residues. The germline V gene encodes CDR1 SGHDN and CDR2 FVKESK. The V end was cut by 1 base, the J end by 2 bases, with 5 bases between. CDR3: CASSQALNYGYTF. The CDR3 coding sequence is TGTGCCAGCAGCCAAGCCCTAAACTATGGCTACACCTTC.

V usage is TRBV14 and J usage is TRBJ2-7, with TRBD1 matching over 10 bases. V was clipped by 5 bases and J by 9 bases; unmatched bases: 7. Per germline, CDR1 SGHDN and CDR2 FVKESK. CDR3 size: 13 residues. In DNA, the CDR3 is TGTGCCAGCAGCGCCCTCCGGACAGGGGGGCAGTACTTC. Encoded protein: CASSALRTGGQYF.

The rearrangement uses TRBV7-3 and TRBJ2-2; D unclear. CDR1 is SGHTA, CDR2 FQGTGA, per germline. The CDR3 has 13 residues. V dropped 0 bases and J dropped 1 base, with 0 bases sitting between them. CDR3 sequence (DNA): TGTGCCAGCAGCTTAACGAACACCGGGGAGCTGTTTTTT. Translated: CASSLTNTGELFF.

The chain joins TRBV30 to TRBJ2-3, with a possible D match to TRBD2 (5 bases). The germline gives CDR1 GTSNPN, CDR2 SVGIG (reference sequence). V gave up 7 bases and J gave up 3 bases, with 17 bases separating them. The CDR3 has 14 residues. The chain's CDR3 is CASWPFGVTDTQYF. Here the CDR3 DNA reads TGTGCCTCTTGGCCTTTCGGGGTAACAGATACGCAGTATTTT.

This clone has just one count. The chain recombines TRBV28 with TRBJ2-4; no reliable D call. The CDR3 contains 11 residues. CDR1 is MDHEN, CDR2 SYDVKM, per germline. With 8 bases removed from V and 0 bases from J, the gap between germline ends came to 2 bases. Here the CDR3 reads CASLAKNIQYF. DNA of the CDR3: TGTGCCAGCCTAGCCAAAAACATTCAGTACTTC.

The chain recombines TRBV7-2 with TRBJ2-1, with D possibly being TRBD2 (5 bases). CDR3 length equals 15 residues. Germline V gene lookup returns CDR1 SGHTA and CDR2 FQGNSA. Trimming left V 5 bases short and J 5 bases short, with 16 bases between. In nucleotides, the CDR3 is TGTGCCAGCAGCAAGAGGGCTATGACCGACAATGAGCAGTTCTTC. Its protein product is CASSKRAMTDNEQFF.

This clone has a handful of counts. The chain joins TRBV5-6 to TRBJ2-3; 13 nucleotides match TRBD2. Germline lookup yields CDR1 SGHDT and CDR2 YYEEEE. This CDR3 region has 18 residues. Losses at the gene ends were 0 bases for V and 1 base for J; bases not matched to a gene: 5. The CDR3 loop is CASSLGTSGGIGTDTQYF. CDR3 bases: TGTGCCAGCAGCTTGGGGACTAGCGGGGGTATTGGCACAGATACGCAGTATTTT.

The chain uses TRBV4-3 and TRBJ2-1; D is possibly TRBD1 or TRBD2 (6 bases each). Trimming removed 6 bases at V and 0 bases at J, with 18 bases between. CDR3 length: 17 residues. The V gene's germline CDR1 is LGHNA and CDR2 YSLEER. CDR3 bases: TGCGCCAGCAGTCCATTCGGGGGCTCAAGCTCCTACAATGAGCAGTTCTTC. Residues: CASSPFGGSSSYNEQFF.

This clone was seen only once. V usage is TRBV5-6 and J usage is TRBJ2-7, with 9 bases matching TRBD1. This CDR3 region has 15 residues. J was trimmed by 3 bases and V by 0 bases; bases with no gene match: 4. Looked up from germline, CDR1 is SGHDT and CDR2 is YYEEEE. For the CDR3, the DNA is TGTGCCAGCAGCTTGGCCGTGACAGGGGGCTACGAGCAGTACTTC. This translates into CASSLAVTGGYEQYF.

V usage is TRBV7-8 and J usage is TRBJ1-1, with TRBD1 matching over 7 bases. The CDR3 is 16 residues long. CDR1 and CDR2 (germline): SGHVS, FQNEAQ. V trimming: 2 bases; J trimming: 0 bases; junction bases outside the gene matches: 6. This chain's CDR3 is CASSLSEGALNTEAFF. CDR3 nucleotides: TGTGCCAGCAGCTTAAGTGAGGGGGCTTTGAACACTGAAGCTTTCTTT.

The chain joins TRBV27 to TRBJ2-7; 8 nucleotides align to TRBD2. From germline, CDR1 is MNHEY and CDR2 SMNVEV (reference sequence). V was pared by 3 bases and J by 4 bases, with 11 bases of the junction left unmatched. The CDR3 covers 16 residues. The CDR3 DNA reads as TGTGCCAGCAGTTTCAGTACCCCGGCTAGCGGGTACGAGCAGTACTTC. Protein sequence: CASSFSTPASGYEQYF.

The chain uses TRBV10-3 and TRBJ1-2; D unclear. CDR1 is ENHRY, CDR2 SYGVKD, per germline. V lost 4 bases and J lost 4, with 7 bases in between. The CDR3 is 12 amino acids. For the CDR3, the DNA is TGTGCCATCAGTGTCCTTAGCTATGGCTACACCTTC. Protein: CAISVLSYGYTF.

This clone came up a few times. The chain is built from TRBV9 and TRBJ2-5; 7 bases agree with TRBD1. This CDR3 contains 16 residues. Looked up from germline, CDR1 is SGDLS and CDR2 is YYNGEE. J gave up 3 bases and V 6 bases, and 14 bases lay outside the gene matches. Here the CDR3 DNA reads TGTGCCAGCACCAAAGACAAAGACAGGGCCGAAGAGACCCAGTACTTC. Residues: CASTKDKDRAEETQYF.

This chain joins TRBV5-1 and TRBJ2-7, with 8 nucleotides matching TRBD2. This CDR3 has 15 residues. Germline CDR1 SGHRS, CDR2 YFSETQ. The ends lost 4 bases at V and 3 bases at J; junction bases unmatched: 9. The CDR3 here is CASSPGLAGSYEQYF. CDR3 DNA sequence: TGCGCCAGCAGCCCCGGACTAGCCGGTAGCTACGAGCAGTACTTC. The whole variable domain, filled in from reference TRBV5-1 and TRBJ2-7, reads KAGVTQTPRYLIKTRGQQVTLSCSPISGHRSVSWYQQTPGQGLQFLFEYFSETQRNKGNFPGRFSGRQFSNSRSEMNVSTLELGDSALYLCASSPGLAGSYEQYFGPGTRLTVT.

The CDR3 nucleotides read TGTGCCAGCAGTGACACAGGGATCACTGAAGCTTTCTTT. As protein: CASSDTGITEAFF. The V call is TRBV6-1, the J call TRBJ1-1; the D gene is possibly TRBD1 (6 bases). The V gene's germline CDR1 is MNHNS and CDR2 SASEGT. The CDR3 has 13 residues. Trimming stripped 3 bases from V and 4 bases from J, with 9 bases between.

V and J are TRBV18 and TRBJ1-1; D not certain. The V gene's germline CDR1 is KGHSH and CDR2 LQKENI. V was trimmed by 0 bases and J by 2 bases, leaving 10 bases between them. This CDR3 region has 15 residues. In DNA form, the CDR3 reads TGTGCCAGCTCACCACCTTCAGTCTTAAACACTGAAGCTTTCTTT. Protein product: CASSPPSVLNTEAFF. Looking up the rest from reference TRBV18 and TRBJ1-1 gives the full variable domain: NAGVMQNPRHLVRRRGQEARLRCSPMKGHSHVYWYRQLPEEGLKFMVYLQKENIIDESGMPKERFSAEFPKEGPSILRIQQVVRGDSAAYFCASSPPSVLNTEAFFGQGTRLTVV.

The genes are TRBV2 and TRBJ1-5; 8 bases agree with TRBD1. J lost 3 bases, V lost 6 bases, and 4 bases had no gene match. The CDR3 is 14 amino acids. Germline V gene data show CDR1 as SNHLY and CDR2 as FYNNEI. CDR3: CASSPGQVNQPQHF. The CDR3 bases are TGTGCCAGCAGCCCGGGACAGGTCAATCAGCCCCAGCATTTT.

V usage is TRBV7-2 and J usage is TRBJ2-7; 9 bases are shared with TRBD2. CDR1 and CDR2 from the germline V gene are SGHTA and FQGNSA. V was pared by 1 base and J by 7 bases, with 14 bases of the junction left unmatched. There are 17 residues in the CDR3. DNA for the CDR3: TGTGCCAGCAGCTTAGAGGGATCTAGCGGGACCGGGAGGGAGCAGTACTTC. Translated, it gives CASSLEGSSGTGREQYF.

The chain links TRBV7-9 to TRBJ2-1, with 8 positions matching TRBD1. Germline CDR1 reads SEHNR; CDR2 reads FQNEAQ (reference sequence). This CDR3 spans 14 amino acids. V lost 1 base, J lost 7 bases, and 3 bases stayed unmatched. The CDR3 loop is CASSLVTGGNEQFF. CDR3 nucleotide sequence: TGTGCCAGCAGCTTAGTTACAGGGGGTAATGAGCAGTTCTTC.

V usage is TRBV28 and J usage is TRBJ1-2; 8 positions agree with TRBD1. V gave up 6 bases and J gave up 5 bases; unmatched junction bases: 5. CDR1 is MDHEN and CDR2 is SYDVKM in the germline V gene. The CDR3 runs to 13 residues. The CDR3 here is CASRGTGEYGYTF. Written as DNA, the CDR3 is TGTGCCAGCAGAGGGACAGGAGAATATGGCTACACCTTC.